The text below deals with one T cell receptor (beta chain). This clonotype was seen at least ten times. The antigen it binds to is not known. One base away there is no much larger clone; base qualities are not given. According to the germline V gene (reference sequence), CDR1 reads SEHNR and CDR2 reads FQNEAQ. The CDR3 holds 14 amino acids from the cysteine to the phenylalanine. Solely the CDR3 DNA is kept, with 42 bases framed from the first base. Trimming removed 3 bases from V and 8 bases from J, leaving 15 bases between the germline ends. Set within a cohort of healthcare workers in London, UK, this nested case-control study involved weekly PCR testing of nasopharyngeal swabs along with blood sampling. Healthcare workers were recruited between 23 and 31 March 2020, during the week of the UK lockdown, and were followed weekly for up to roughly 16 weeks. The library was generated by 5' RACE. Sequencer: NextSeq 500. Unique molecular identifiers were attached to individual cDNA molecules in the TCR library protocol so that sequencing error and PCR bias could be corrected. Both TCR alpha and beta chains were sequenced, and tight co-correlation was observed between alpha and beta sequence abundances in each sample. Per the source publication's procedure: Decombinator V4 was used to annotate the V gene, J gene and CDR3 of the TCR sequences. TCRs were defined as expanded if a significant change between any two time points was detected under a Poisson model with p below 0.0001. TCR abundances were normalised to the total number of TCRs sequenced per sample and were expressed as counts per million. MAIT TCRs were defined by TRAV1-2 paired with TRAJ12, TRAJ20 or TRAJ33, and iNKT TCRs by TRAV10 paired with TRAJ18. A search of VDJdb, accessed on 1 November 2021, was run for TCRs annotated to CMV, EBV and SARS-CoV-2, with TCRs annotated for multiple antigens excluded. Using fastp trimming at Q25 and MiXCR clonotype assembly, TCRdb reanalyzed the public sequencing data and kept in-frame beta chains. Identical CDR3 proteins give one entry, which carries the most common genes and DNA. Here the V and J calls rest on TCRdb's processing, not on the authors' analysis. The sample has about 56,000 distinct CDR3 sequences on record, roughly a tenth of them singletons. Approximately 6.5% of the sample goes to the ten largest clones.

This sample was included in a study of early T cells in non-severe SARS-CoV-2 infection (dated by TCRdb to about 2021). The study in broad terms: Because TCR sequencing was done on bulk RNA from unsorted whole blood, the alpha and beta chains could not be paired. On the study overall, not on this receptor specifically: Matching against VDJdb was skewed toward anti-spike CD8 responses, likely underestimated virus-specific expansions, and missed private and CD4 specificities.

Sequenced input: whole blood. This TCR was recovered from an adult who was a healthcare worker with PCR-confirmed SARS-CoV-2 infection or an uninfected control (not recorded which). The chain joins TRBV7-9 to TRBJ2-3, with no confidently assigned D gene. CDR3 protein: CASSFGPGAGTQYF. Here is the DNA: TGTGCCAGCAGCTTCGGGCCTGGAGCAGGTACGCAGTATTTT.